These 23 T cell receptor beta chains originate from one sample sequenced in a study of tumor-infiltrating lymphocytes in primary liver carcinoma. From unsorted bulk tissue weighing about 20-32 mg, DNA and RNA were co-extracted. TCR beta cDNA was reverse-transcribed from about 500 ng of total RNA. The reaction used a constant-region primer and ProtoScript II reverse transcriptase. Three-round nested multiplex PCR performed with slightly modified ARM-PCR produced the TCR beta libraries. TRBV1-TRBV30 forward and Cbeta reverse primers drove the first two roughly 10-cycle rounds. TCRdb passed the multiplex PCR reads through MiXCR, listing each CDR3 protein once. The table shows 30,000 to 40,000 distinct CDR3 sequences, with under 75% occurring only once. The sequenced sample consisted of liver tumor tissue from sampling region 4. Indicated subset: tumor region T4, right-lateral pole. Receptors originate from a man between 35 and 55 years old with primary liver carcinoma and hepatitis B virus infection.

V usage is TRBV11-3 and J usage is TRBJ2-1, with unresolved D. The CDR3 has 14 residues. Trimming pared 4 bases from V and 10 bases from J, leaving 17 bases between. CDR1 and CDR2 from the germline V gene are SGHNT and YENEEA. CDR3 sequence: CASSSGVSNREQFF. The DNA for the CDR3 is TGTGCCAGCAGCTCAGGCGTCTCGAACAGAGAGCAGTTCTTC.

This clonotype is judged medium-sized. The chain uses TRBV4-3 and TRBJ2-2; 7 nucleotides align to TRBD2. Unmatched junction bases numbered 1, after V lost 0 bases and J lost 3 bases. The CDR3 runs to 15 residues. Germline CDR1 reads LGHNA; CDR2 reads YSLEER. CDR3 in amino acids: CASSQEAGHTGELFF. For the CDR3, the DNA is TGCGCCAGCAGCCAAGAAGCGGGACACACCGGGGAGCTGTTTTTT.

The gene calls are TRBV19 and TRBJ2-7; 11 bases match TRBD1. V was clipped by 4 bases and J by 1 base; unmatched bases: 15. The CDR3 runs 19 residues. Germline V gene sequence: CDR1 LNHDA, CDR2 SQIVND (reference sequence). CDR3 in DNA: TGTGCCAGTAGTACTCCATCCGGACAGGGGGCTAGATTTTCCTACGAGCAGTACTTC. Translated: CASSTPSGQGARFSYEQYF.

With regard to this clonotype: One junction end does not reproduce the germline sequence, and a read error may be involved. This chain links TRBV11-1 with TRBJ2-1; tentatively, D is TRBD1 or TRBD2 (5 bases each). Germline CDR1 is SGHAT and CDR2 is FQDESV (reference sequence). CDR3 length: 13 amino acids. In DNA form, the CDR3 reads TGTGTCAGCAGCGCGAGAGGGACGAATGAGCAGTTCTTC. Residues: CVSSARGTNEQFF. Based on the CDR3 plus reference TRBV11-1 and TRBJ2-1, the full variable domain is EAEVAQSPRYKITEKSQAVAFWCDPISGHATLYWYRQILGQGPELLVQFQDESVVDDSQLPKDRFSAERLKGVDSTLKIQPAELGDSAMYLCVSSARGTNEQFFGPGTRLTVL.

The chain combines TRBV7-9 with TRBJ2-7; D is unresolved. This CDR3 has 13 residues. Germline V gene lookup returns CDR1 SEHNR and CDR2 FQNEAQ (reference sequence). V dropped 0 bases and J dropped 5 bases, with 8 bases sitting between them. The CDR3: CASSLAESHEQYF. DNA for the CDR3: TGTGCCAGCAGCTTAGCTGAAAGCCACGAGCAGTACTTC.

V is TRBV5-1 and J is TRBJ1-6; TRBD1 might be the D (6 bases). The CDR3 length is 15 residues. Germline assignment: CDR1 SGHRS and CDR2 YFSETQ. The CDR3 region is CACSLRGATDSPLHF. As DNA, the CDR3 is TGCGCTTGCAGCTTGCGGGGGGCGACGGATTCACCCCTCCACTTT.

Turning to this clonotype: One junction end disagrees with the germline gene, perhaps due to a read error. V usage is TRBV5-1 and J usage is TRBJ2-3, with 10 bases identical to TRBD2. The CDR3 runs 16 residues. Looked up from germline, CDR1 is SGHRS and CDR2 is YFSETQ. The CDR3 region has the DNA TGCGCCAGCAGGGAGTCTAGCGGGAGTTCCGCAGATATGCAGTATTTT. Its translation: CASRESSGSSADMQYF.

A note on this clonotype: One end of the junction is discordant with germline, which a read error may explain. The genes are TRBV11-3 and TRBJ2-3; 9 positions match TRBD2. This CDR3 has 16 residues. Germline CDR1 SGHNT, CDR2 YENEEA. CDR3 sequence (DNA): TGTGGCAGCAGCGACAGCCCGGCGGGAGGGGTGGATACGCGGTATTTT. Its protein product is CGSSDSPAGGVDTRYF.

Comment on this clonotype: Given a much more abundant clone one base away, this may be a read error. This sequence joins TRBV19 and TRBJ1-5, with TRBD1 identical over 7 bases. This CDR3 is 15 amino acids long. CDR1 is LNHDA, CDR2 SQIVND, per germline (reference sequence). The CDR3: CASSMGTVGNQPRHF. CDR3 bases: TGTGCCAGTAGCATGGGGACAGTTGGCAATCAGCCCCGGCATTTT. Full variable domain (rest looked up from reference TRBV19 and TRBJ1-5): DGGITQSPKYLFRKEGQNVTLSCEQNLNHDAMYWYRQDPGQGLRLIYYSQIVNDFQKGDIAEGYSVSREKKESFPLTVTSAQKNPTAFYLCASSMGTVGNQPRHFGDGTRLSIL.

This clonotype was recorded once. An end of the junction differs from the germline gene, which may be a read error. The V gene is TRBV6-1, the J gene TRBJ2-1; 9 bases are shared with TRBD2. The CDR3 loop spans 15 amino acids. Germline loops: CDR1 MNHNS, CDR2 SASEGT. CDR3 in amino acids: CATSEEAGGYNVLFF. The CDR3 DNA sequence: TGTGCCACCAGTGAAGAAGCGGGAGGATACAATGTGCTGTTCTTC.

On this clonotype itself: The junction does not match germline at one end; this may be a read error. CDR3 DNA sequence: TGCGCCATCAGTGACGGGGAGAATCAGCGCTATCATTTT. Its translation is CAISDGENQRYHF. V gene TRBV10-3 combines with J gene TRBJ1-5; no clear D gene. From germline, CDR1 is ENHRY and CDR2 SYGVKD. The CDR3 loop spans 13 amino acids.

This clonotype was found many times. The chain carries TRBV7-7 and TRBJ2-2; the D is unclear. The germline CDR1 and CDR2 sequences are SSHAT and FNYEAQ (reference sequence). The CDR3 runs 13 residues. Trimming took off 1 base at V and 5 bases at J, with 5 bases between the two ends. The CDR3 reads CASSLGRTGELFF. The DNA of the CDR3 is TGTGCCAGCAGCTTAGGACGGACCGGGGAGCTGTTTTTT.

The sample holds one count of this clonotype. The J gene is TRBJ2-3, the V gene TRBV7-6; D possibly corresponds to TRBD2 (6 bases). The germline V gene has CDR1 SGHVS and CDR2 FNYEAQ. CDR3 size: 19 residues. V lost 1 base and J lost 0, with 20 bases in between. CDR3 loop: CASSLGLTGEVVSTDTQYF. The CDR3 nucleotides read TGTGCCAGCAGCTTAGGCTTGACGGGAGAGGTTGTTAGCACAGATACGCAGTATTTT.

This rearrangement joins TRBV7-2 to TRBJ2-1, with D perhaps TRBD2 (5 bases). From germline, CDR1 is SGHTA and CDR2 FQGNSA. Trimming left V 2 bases short and J 7 bases short, with 12 bases between. This CDR3 has 14 amino acids. As DNA, the CDR3 is TGTGCCAGCAGCTTAATGAGCGGCCCTAATGAGCAGTTCTTC. This codes for CASSLMSGPNEQFF.

By proportion, this clonotype is medium-sized. The chain has TRBV10-3 and TRBJ2-7; 11 positions match TRBD2. The CDR3 length is 16 residues. Trimming cost V 4 bases and J 4 bases; bases outside gene matches: 9. The germline gives CDR1 ENHRY, CDR2 SYGVKD. DNA of the CDR3: TGTGCCATCAGTGCTGGGCGGGGGACTAGCGGTTACGAGCAGTACTTC. This encodes CAISAGRGTSGYEQYF.

A word on this clonotype: A junction end diverges from the germline sequence, so it may reflect a read error. The gene calls are TRBV5-4 and TRBJ2-2, with 7 bases that match TRBD2. The CDR3 has 19 residues. The germline gives CDR1 SGHNT, CDR2 YYREEE (reference sequence). Here the CDR3 DNA reads TGTGCCAGCAGTGATCCGGGACTAACGGGTTTCGCGAACACCGAGGAGCTGTATTTT. It specifies CASSDPGLTGFANTEELYF.

To note about this clonotype: Because it lacks the conserved phenylalanine or tryptophan at the end, this CDR3 is likely a read error. The limits of the CDR3 on the DNA are not certain, so only TCRdb's listed CDR3 is given. This sequence joins TRBV10-3 and TRBJ1-5. Germline V CDR1 and CDR2: ENHRY, SYGVKD. The CDR3 is made up of 14 amino acids, end residues included. The CDR3 region is CAIGERGASQPQHY.

This chain uses TRBV9 with TRBJ2-3; 12 bases fit TRBD2. The CDR3 sequence is 15 residues long. After removal of 4 bases from V and 4 bases from J, the junction contained 4 bases not matched to a gene. Germline V gives CDR1 SGDLS, CDR2 YYNGEE. Here the CDR3 DNA reads TGTGCCAGCAGCCAGACTAGCGGGAGCCCAGATACGCAGTATTTT. It encodes CASSQTSGSPDTQYF.

By proportion, this clonotype is medium-sized. This rearrangement joins TRBV12-3 or TRBV12-4 to TRBJ1-5, with D uncertain. The CDR3 is made up of 15 amino acids. The V gene lost 1 base and the J gene lost 0 bases, with 7 bases spanning the gap. CDR3 region: CASSLEGLSNQPQHF. The CDR3 DNA is TGTGCCAGCAGTTTAGAGGGTCTTAGCAATCAGCCCCAGCATTTT.

As concerns this clonotype: One junction end disagrees with the germline gene, perhaps due to a read error. V gene TRBV11-2 combines with J gene TRBJ2-4; D is possibly TRBD1 (6 bases). The CDR3 runs 14 residues. CDR1 and CDR2 (germline): SGHAT, FQNNGV. The CDR3 sequence is CASSSGTSDNIQYF. The CDR3 nucleotides are TGCGCCAGCAGCTCCGGGACAAGTGATAACATTCAGTACTTC.

The CDR3 loop reads CNVGLAGGSYNEQFF. The CDR3 DNA reads TGCAATGTTGGACTCGCGGGAGGGTCCTACAATGAGCAGTTCTTC. The V call is TRBV29-1, the J call TRBJ2-1, with 9 nucleotides matching TRBD2. This CDR3 has 15 amino acids. In germline, CDR1 is SQVTM, CDR2 ANQGSEA.

With respect to this clonotype: At one of its ends the junction is not consistent with the germline gene, which may arise from a read error. The chain has TRBV5-6 and TRBJ2-3, with 9 positions matching TRBD2. The germline V gene encodes CDR1 SGHDT and CDR2 YYEEEE. The CDR3 extends over 14 amino acids. The CDR3 coding sequence is TGCGCCAGCAGCGATAGCGGGAGAACATATACGCAGTATTTT. Translating it yields CASSDSGRTYTQYF.

Points on this clonotype: Relative to the germline gene, one junction end is altered; a read error may explain this. The chain carries TRBV29-1 and TRBJ2-6, with D perhaps matching TRBD1 (5 bases). The CDR3 consists of 16 residues. The V gene's germline CDR1 is SQVTM and CDR2 ANQGSEA. The CDR3 region is CSVDGLPGSRVNVLTF. CDR3 DNA: TGCAGCGTTGACGGTCTCCCCGGTTCCAGGGTCAACGTTCTGACTTTC.